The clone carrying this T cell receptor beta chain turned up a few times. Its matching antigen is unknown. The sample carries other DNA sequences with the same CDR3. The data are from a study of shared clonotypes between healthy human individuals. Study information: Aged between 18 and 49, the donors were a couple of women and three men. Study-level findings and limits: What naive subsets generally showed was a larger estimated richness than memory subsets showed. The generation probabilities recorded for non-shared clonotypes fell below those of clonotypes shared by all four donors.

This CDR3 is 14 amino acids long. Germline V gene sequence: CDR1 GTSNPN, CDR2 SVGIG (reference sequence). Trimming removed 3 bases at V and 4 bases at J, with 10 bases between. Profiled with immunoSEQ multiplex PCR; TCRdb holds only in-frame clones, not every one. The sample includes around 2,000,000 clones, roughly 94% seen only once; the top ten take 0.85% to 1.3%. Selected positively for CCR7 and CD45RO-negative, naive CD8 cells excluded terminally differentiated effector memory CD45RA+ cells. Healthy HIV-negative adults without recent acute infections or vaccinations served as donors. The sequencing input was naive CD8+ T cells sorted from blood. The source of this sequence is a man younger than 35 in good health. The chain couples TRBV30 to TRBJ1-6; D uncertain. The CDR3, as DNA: TGTGCCTGGAGCACAGAGAATTATAATTCACCCCTCCACTTT. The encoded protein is CAWSTENYNSPLHF.